A selection of T cell receptor beta chains follows, all from one sample in a study of radiotherapy plus CTLA-4 blockade in lung cancer. Measured with immunoSEQ multiplex PCR; TCRdb has only the in-frame clones, and not every one. This sample has around 110,000 clones, with roughly 80% found just once. The sample in question was peripheral blood, obtained from a patient treated with radiotherapy plus ipilimumab. These receptors all stem from a human donor with non-small cell lung cancer that progressed on radiotherapy plus ipilimumab. Some clones in this sample may be carry-over from other donors' samples. CDR3s include the opening cysteine and the closing phenylalanine or tryptophan. The order of the fields is clone size, D gene, V gene, J gene, CDR3 protein, CDR3 DNA. A D gene is named only where the DNA matches it firmly. The listing skips clone size in some rows; elsewhere it reads once, few, many or a size class.

>.|TRBD1|TRBV15|TRBJ1-3
CATSRGTGTDTIYF
TGTGCCACCAGCAGAGGGACAGGGACGGACACCATATATTTT
>.|TRBD1|TRBV2|TRBJ1-2
CASTPDRPYGYTF
TGTGCCAGCACCCCGGACAGGCCCTATGGCTACACCTTC
>.|.|TRBV11-2|TRBJ1-5
CASSSGAGTVPQHF
TGTGCCAGCAGCTCGGGGGCAGGGACTGTGCCCCAGCATTTT
>.|.|TRBV2|TRBJ2-1
CASMPRSREQFF
TGTGCCAGCATGCCCCGCTCAAGGGAGCAGTTCTTC
>few|TRBD1|TRBV7-9|TRBJ1-2
CASSRDSYYGYTF
TGTGCCAGCAGCAGGGACAGCTACTATGGCTACACCTTC
>many|.|TRBV7-2|TRBJ2-7
CASSFRAGSYEQYF
TGTGCCAGCAGCTTTAGGGCTGGGTCCTACGAGCAGTACTTC
>.|.|TRBV7-3|TRBJ1-1
CASTKTGNTEAFF
TGTGCCAGCACCAAGACAGGGAACACTGAAGCTTTCTTT
>.|.|TRBV28|TRBJ1-4
CASSLGGGEKLFF
TGTGCCAGCAGTCTAGGAGGGGGTGAAAAACTGTTTTTT
>.|TRBD1|TRBV6-6|TRBJ1-1
CASSPGQGYTEAFF
TGTGCCAGCAGTCCGGGACAGGGGTACACTGAAGCTTTCTTT
>.|.|TRBV5-1|TRBJ2-5
CASSGGNQETQYF
TGCGCCAGCAGTGGGGGTAATCAAGAGACCCAGTACTTC
>.|.|TRBV5-1|TRBJ2-5
CASSGVLSETQYF
TGCGCCAGCAGCGGGGTCCTATCGGAGACCCAGTACTTC
>.|.|TRBV2|TRBJ2-7
CASSTTWDGKSSYEQYF
TGTGCCAGCAGCACGACCTGGGACGGAAAGAGCTCCTACGAGCAGTACTTC
>.|TRBD1|TRBV15|TRBJ1-6
CATTGTGVRSPLHF
TGTGCCACAACCGGGACAGGGGTACGGTCACCCCTCCACTTT
>.|.|TRBV29-1|TRBJ1-1
CSVTNTEAFF
TGCAGCGTAACGAACACTGAAGCTTTCTTT
>.|.|TRBV6-6|TRBJ1-2
CASSYTTSAYYGYTF
TGTGCCAGCAGTTACACTACGTCGGCCTACTATGGCTACACCTTC
>.|.|TRBV30|TRBJ2-1
CAWSGLQRTGWGEQFF
TGTGCCTGGAGTGGACTACAACGTACAGGTTGGGGTGAGCAGTTCTTC
>.|.|TRBV9|TRBJ1-1
CASSVGPRGVDTEAFF
TGTGCCAGCAGCGTAGGCCCAAGGGGGGTCGACACTGAAGCTTTCTTT
>.|TRBD1|TRBV5-1|TRBJ1-2
CASSPGQGHGYTF
TGCGCCAGCAGCCCCGGACAGGGTCATGGCTACACCTTC
>.|.|TRBV25-1|TRBJ1-2
CASSERRPSGGYTF
TGTGCCAGCAGTGAGAGGCGCCCCTCAGGCGGCTACACCTTC
>.|.|TRBV9|TRBJ1-1
CASSVEANTEAFF
TGTGCCAGCAGCGTAGAGGCGAACACTGAAGCTTTCTTT
>.|.|TRBV5-1|TRBJ1-1
CASSLGRGEAFF
TGCGCCAGCAGCTTGGGGCGGGGTGAAGCTTTCTTT
>.|.|TRBV5-1|TRBJ1-2
CASRRAQERNGYTF
TGCGCCAGCAGGCGGGCGCAGGAAAGGAATGGCTACACCTTC
>.|.|TRBV7-6|TRBJ2-5
CASSKKRTALRETQYF
TGTGCCAGCAGTAAGAAACGGACGGCACTTAGGGAGACCCAGTACTTC
>.|.|TRBV4-3|TRBJ2-1
CASSQDFMETEQFF
TGCGCCAGCAGCCAAGATTTTATGGAGACTGAGCAGTTCTTC
>.|.|TRBV9|TRBJ1-2
CASSVGQGNYGYTF
TGTGCCAGCAGCGTAGGCCAGGGAAACTATGGCTACACCTTC
>.|.|TRBV9|TRBJ2-7
CASSAGPDHEQYF
TGTGCCAGCAGCGCGGGGCCGGACCACGAGCAGTACTTC
>.|.|TRBV28|TRBJ1-4
CASSPRGGAGEKLFF
TGTGCCAGCAGCCCCCGCGGGGGGGCAGGGGAAAAACTGTTTTTT
>.|.|TRBV27|TRBJ2-7
CASSLLAGTYEQYF
TGTGCCAGCAGTTTACTCGCGGGGACCTACGAGCAGTACTTC
>.|.|TRBV4-3|TRBJ1-4
CASSQDRQFATNEKLFF
TGCGCCAGCAGCCAAGATCGGCAGTTTGCAACTAATGAAAAACTGTTTTTT
>.|.|TRBV5-1|TRBJ2-7
CASSSEVGFYEQYF
TGTGCCAGCAGCTCCGAGGTAGGGTTTTACGAGCAGTACTTC
>.|TRBD1|TRBV5-1|TRBJ2-5
CASSLIDRGETQYF
TGCGCCAGCAGCTTGATAGACAGGGGAGAGACCCAGTACTTC
>.|TRBD1|TRBV27|TRBJ1-1
CASSRPGTGGATEAFF
TGTGCCAGCAGCCGTCCCGGGACAGGGGGTGCAACTGAAGCTTTCTTT
>.|TRBD2|TRBV5-1|TRBJ2-1
CASAVGSSGGNGEQLF
TGCGCCAGCGCAGTGGGGTCTAGCGGGGGCAACGGTGAGCAGCTCTTC
>.|.|TRBV18|TRBJ2-3
CASSLRAADTQYF
TGTGCCAGCTCACTCCGAGCCGCAGATACGCAGTATTTT
>few|TRBD2|TRBV10-3|TRBJ2-7
CAIRASGGDHYEQYF
TGTGCCATCAGGGCTAGCGGGGGCGATCACTACGAGCAGTACTTC
>.|.|TRBV4-2|TRBJ2-5
CASSQYGSQETQYF
TGTGCCAGCAGCCAATATGGTTCCCAAGAGACCCAGTACTTC
>.|.|TRBV18|TRBJ2-5
CASSPDLIETQYF
TGTGCCAGCTCACCGGACCTAATAGAGACCCAGTACTTC
>.|.|TRBV7-3|TRBJ2-2
CASSLGSGNTGELFF
TGTGCCAGCAGCTTGGGATCGGGGAACACCGGGGAGCTGTTTTTT
>.|.|TRBV30|TRBJ1-5
CAWSRGAAQPQHF
TGTGCCTGGAGCCGGGGGGCGGCTCAGCCCCAGCATTTT
>.|.|TRBV7-3|TRBJ2-3
CASSFRGSTDTQYF
TGTGCCAGCAGCTTCCGGGGGAGCACAGATACGCAGTATTTT
>.|.|TRBV6-5|TRBJ1-5
CASRRQENQPQHF
TGTGCCAGCAGACGACAGGAAAATCAGCCCCAGCATTTT
>.|.|TRBV2|TRBJ1-2
CASSVEGNGYTF
TGTGCCAGCAGTGTAGAGGGGAATGGCTACACCTTC
>.|TRBD1|TRBV6-1|TRBJ1-2
CASSVKPGTGVRGYTF
TGTGCCAGCAGTGTCAAACCCGGGACAGGGGTTCGGGGCTACACCTTC
>.|.|TRBV4-3|TRBJ1-1
CASSRVTSMNTEAFF
TGCGCCAGCAGCCGAGTGACATCCATGAACACTGAAGCTTTCTTT
>.|TRBD2|TRBV4-2|TRBJ2-5
CASSQGLAGGNQETQYF
TGTGCCAGCAGCCAAGGACTAGCGGGGGGGAACCAAGAGACCCAGTACTTC